This entry describes one T cell receptor beta chain. Its antigen remains unidentified. V was trimmed by 7 bases and J by 4 bases, leaving 13 bases between them. Germline-derived CDR1 and CDR2 are MNHNY and SVGAGI (reference sequence). This CDR3 is built from 13 residues. The data are from a study of T cell repertoires in cytomegalovirus infection. Overall study: The authors relied on CMV epitopes, both recently identified HLA-C-restricted and well-studied HLA-B-restricted. General study points: The ex vivo response was dominated by HLA-C-restricted CMV-specific TCR beta clonotypes.

Via MiXCR, TCRdb re-called the reads, giving one row per CDR3 protein. The sample yields about half a million distinct CDR3 sequences, 25% to 35% seen once. The TCR sequence derives from a human donor in good health (CMV status not recorded). Some clones in this sample may be carry-over from other donors' samples. The gene calls are TRBV6-6 and TRBJ1-1, with TRBD1 as a possible D gene (6 bases). Sequenced material: cultured PBMCs, taken from culture after CMV antigen stimulation. This CDR3 is CASIKGGGTEAFF. The CDR3 region has the DNA TGTGCCAGCATTAAGGGGGGTGGCACTGAAGCTTTCTTT.